A single sample gave rise to the 15 T cell receptor beta chains below, sequenced in a study of monozygotic twins with inflammatory bowel disease. From the 5' RACE reads, TCRdb lists one entry per CDR3 protein and no DNA. This table lists about 160,000 distinct CDR3 sequences. The specimen sequenced was blood. All receptors come from a human donor with ulcerative colitis or Crohn's disease, or a healthy co-twin of an affected twin (not recorded which).

The chain is built from TRBV27 and TRBJ2-3; TCRdb picks TRBD2, but there is no DNA to check that call. Per germline, CDR1 MNHEY and CDR2 SMNVEV (reference sequence). This CDR3 has 17 residues. CDR3 loop: CASSPKRLAFLPDTQYF.

The gene calls are TRBV12-3 or TRBV12-4 and TRBJ1-2; TCRdb lists TRBD1, though no DNA is available to test this call. The CDR3 has 18 amino acids. CDR3 residues: CASSDSNLGTGGNGGYTF.

V gene TRBV5-1 combines with J gene TRBJ2-7. The CDR3 runs 13 residues. Germline CDR1 and CDR2: SGHRS and YFSETQ. This chain's CDR3 is CASSFLAEYEQYF. The whole variable domain, remainder taken from reference TRBV5-1 and TRBJ2-7, is KAGVTQTPRYLIKTRGQQVTLSCSPISGHRSVSWYQQTPGQGLQFLFEYFSETQRNKGNFPGRFSGRQFSNSRSEMNVSTLELGDSALYLCASSFLAEYEQYFGPGTRLTVT.

V usage is TRBV7-2 and J usage is TRBJ2-7; lacking DNA, the TRBD2 call made by TCRdb goes unchecked. The CDR3 is made up of 15 amino acids. Germline V lookup: CDR1 SGHTA, CDR2 FQGNSA. The CDR3 spells CASSLALAGVAEQYF.

The chain joins TRBV12-3 or TRBV12-4 to TRBJ2-3; absent DNA, TCRdb's TRBD2 call cannot be checked. This CDR3 has 15 amino acids. This CDR3 reads CASSAFAGSTDTQYF.

The chain links TRBV5-5 to TRBJ1-6; TCRdb gives TRBD1 as the D gene, but with no DNA this cannot be confirmed. This CDR3 has 17 amino acids. Germline V lookup: CDR1 SGHKS, CDR2 YYEKEE (reference sequence). CDR3 residues: CASSLAQGQANNSPLHF.

The chain uses TRBV7-3 and TRBJ2-5; TCRdb reports TRBD1, a call that lacks DNA to check it against. This CDR3 is 13 amino acids long. CDR1 is SGHTA, CDR2 FQGTGA, per germline. This chain's CDR3 is CASSRQAESAQYF.

This CDR3 is CASSIRPGQGGSGKLFF. The chain recombines TRBV5-4 with TRBJ2-2; the TCRdb D gene call, TRBD1, has no DNA to confirm it. The CDR3 covers 17 residues. CDR1 is SGHNT, CDR2 YYREEE, per germline (reference sequence).

CDR3 loop: CASSPPGTNYNEQFF. The V and J genes are TRBV28 and TRBJ2-1; no DNA is available, so the TRBD2 call from TCRdb remains unchecked. The CDR3 covers 15 residues. The germline V gene has CDR1 MDHEN and CDR2 SYDVKM.

V is TRBV7-2 and J is TRBJ2-4; the TCRdb call, TRBD2, lacks DNA for checking. The CDR3 is 14 residues long. The V gene's germline CDR1 is SGHTA and CDR2 FQGNSA. CDR3: CASSLAPARNIQYF.

The chain joins TRBV20-1 to TRBJ2-7; TCRdb's D call, TRBD1, is unchecked because there is no DNA. The germline CDR1 and CDR2 sequences are DFQATT and SNEGSKA (reference sequence). The CDR3 is 15 residues long. CDR3: CSATDPGQGLDEQYF.

V gene TRBV6-5 combines with J gene TRBJ2-3; TCRdb names TRBD2, which stays unverified in the absence of DNA. This CDR3 spans 14 amino acids. Germline V gives CDR1 MNHEY, CDR2 SVGAGI. CDR3 amino acids: CASSLGESTDTQYF.

The chain carries TRBV29-1 and TRBJ2-5; without DNA, the TCRdb call of TRBD2 cannot be checked. The CDR3 has 13 amino acids. The germline V gene encodes CDR1 SQVTM and CDR2 ANQGSEA. CDR3 sequence: CSVSGEGQETQYF.

The genes are TRBV7-9 and TRBJ2-4; lacking DNA, the TRBD2 call made by TCRdb goes unchecked. Looked up from germline, CDR1 is SEHNR and CDR2 is FQNEAQ (reference sequence). The CDR3 runs to 15 residues. The CDR3 reads CASSIGLAGGDIQYF. The whole variable domain, remainder taken from reference TRBV7-9 and TRBJ2-4, is DTGVSQNPRHKITKRGQNVTFRCDPISEHNRLYWYRQTLGQGPEFLTYFQNEAQLEKSRLLSDRFSAERPKGSFSTLEIQRTEQGDSAMYLCASSIGLAGGDIQYFGAGTRLSVL.

The V gene is TRBV25-1, the J gene TRBJ2-1. This CDR3 contains 15 residues. Germline V gives CDR1 MGHDK, CDR2 SYGVNS. The CDR3 protein is CASSPSQATFHEQFF.